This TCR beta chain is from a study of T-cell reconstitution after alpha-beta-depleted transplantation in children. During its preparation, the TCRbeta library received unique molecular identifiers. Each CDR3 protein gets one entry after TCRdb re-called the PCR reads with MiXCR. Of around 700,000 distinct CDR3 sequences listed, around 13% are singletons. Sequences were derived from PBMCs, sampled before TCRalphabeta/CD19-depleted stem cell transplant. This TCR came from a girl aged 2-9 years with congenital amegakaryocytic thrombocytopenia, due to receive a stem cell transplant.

The CDR3 sequence: CASSLAGRDQETQYF. The CDR3 coding sequence is TGTGCCAGCAGCTTAGCGGGGAGGGATCAAGAGACCCAGTACTTC. This chain joins TRBV5-4 and TRBJ2-5, with 7 bases lining up with TRBD2. The CDR3 loop spans 15 amino acids. V was clipped by 2 bases and J by 2 bases; unmatched bases: 6. Germline V gene data show CDR1 as SGHNT and CDR2 as YYREEE (reference sequence).